Reported below is one T cell receptor (beta chain). The data belong to a study of cytomegalovirus exposure and HLA in healthy donors. Produced via immunoSEQ multiplex PCR; TCRdb's table is partial and in-frame only. This sample has approximately 160,000 clones, with roughly 90% found just once. This CDR3 has 16 residues. J was trimmed by 3 bases and V by 11 bases; bases with no gene match: 15. The germline V gene has CDR1 ENHRY and CDR2 SYGVKD. The source is a young woman in good health and CMV-seronegative. The rearrangement links TRBV10-3 to TRBJ1-3; 8 nucleotides line up with TRBD1. Sequenced input: PBMCs. The CDR3 loop reads CAAHTTTGVNGNTIYF. The DNA of the CDR3 is TGTGCCGCACACACCACGACAGGGGTAAATGGAAACACCATATATTTT.